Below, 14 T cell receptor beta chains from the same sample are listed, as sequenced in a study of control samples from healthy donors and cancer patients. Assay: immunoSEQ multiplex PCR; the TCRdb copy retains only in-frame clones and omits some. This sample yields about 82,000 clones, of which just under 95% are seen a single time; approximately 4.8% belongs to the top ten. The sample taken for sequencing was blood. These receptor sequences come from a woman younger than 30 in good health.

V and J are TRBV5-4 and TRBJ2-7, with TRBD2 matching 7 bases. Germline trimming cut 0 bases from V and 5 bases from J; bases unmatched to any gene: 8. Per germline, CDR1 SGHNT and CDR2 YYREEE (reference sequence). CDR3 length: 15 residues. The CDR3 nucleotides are TGTGCCAGCAGCTTGGCCGGGGCGGGAGTGAACGAGCAGTACTTC. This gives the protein CASSLAGAGVNEQYF.

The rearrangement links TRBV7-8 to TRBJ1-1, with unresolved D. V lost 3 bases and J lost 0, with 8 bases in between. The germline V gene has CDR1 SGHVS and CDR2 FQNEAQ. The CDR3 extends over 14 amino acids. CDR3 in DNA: TGTGCCAGCAGCTTCAGCGACTTGAACACTGAAGCTTTCTTT. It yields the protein CASSFSDLNTEAFF.

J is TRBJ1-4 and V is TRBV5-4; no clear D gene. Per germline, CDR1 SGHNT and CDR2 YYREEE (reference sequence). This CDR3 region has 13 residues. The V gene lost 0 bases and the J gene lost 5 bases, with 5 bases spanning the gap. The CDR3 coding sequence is TGTGCCAGCAGCTTGGGTGTGAATGAAAAACTGTTTTTT. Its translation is CASSLGVNEKLFF.

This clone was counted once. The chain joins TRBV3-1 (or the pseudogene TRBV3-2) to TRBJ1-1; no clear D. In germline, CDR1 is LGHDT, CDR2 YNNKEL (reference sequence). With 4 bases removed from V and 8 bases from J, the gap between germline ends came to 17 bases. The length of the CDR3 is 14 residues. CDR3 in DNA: TGTGCCAGCAGCCTCCGGACGGATTACTCAGAAGCTTTCTTT. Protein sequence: CASSLRTDYSEAFF.

This chain's CDR3 is CASSLGGQNNYGYTF. CDR3 nucleotide sequence: TGCGCCAGCAGCTTGGGGGGACAGAACAACTATGGCTACACCTTC. The chain combines TRBV5-1 with TRBJ1-2, with 7 bases lining up with TRBD1. The CDR3 loop spans 15 amino acids. From germline, CDR1 is SGHRS and CDR2 YFSETQ. V trimming: 0 bases; J trimming: 2 bases; junction bases outside the gene matches: 4.

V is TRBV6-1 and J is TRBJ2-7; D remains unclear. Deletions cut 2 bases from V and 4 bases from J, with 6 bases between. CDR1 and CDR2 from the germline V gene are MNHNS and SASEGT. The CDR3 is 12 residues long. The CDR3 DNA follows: TGTGCCAGCAGTGAACTTGGGTACGAGCAGTACTTC. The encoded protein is CASSELGYEQYF.

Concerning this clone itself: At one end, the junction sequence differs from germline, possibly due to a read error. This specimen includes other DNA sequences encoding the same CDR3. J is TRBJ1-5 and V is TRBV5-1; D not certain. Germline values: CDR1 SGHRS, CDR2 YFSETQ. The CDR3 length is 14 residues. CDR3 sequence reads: CASSTEGGNQPQHF. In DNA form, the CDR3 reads TGCGCCAGCAGCACGGAAGGTGGGAATCAGCCCCAACATTTT.

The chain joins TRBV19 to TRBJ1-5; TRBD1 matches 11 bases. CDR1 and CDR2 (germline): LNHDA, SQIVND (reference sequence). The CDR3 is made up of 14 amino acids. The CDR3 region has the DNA TGTGGGGCGGCCGGACAGGGGGCGGGCTGGCCCCAGCATTTT. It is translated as CGAAGQGAGWPQHF.

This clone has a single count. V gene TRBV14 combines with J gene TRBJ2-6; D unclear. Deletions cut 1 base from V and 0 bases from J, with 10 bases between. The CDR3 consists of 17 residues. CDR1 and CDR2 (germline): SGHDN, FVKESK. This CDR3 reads CASSQASRPSGANVLTF. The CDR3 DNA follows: TGTGCCAGCAGCCAAGCCAGTCGACCCTCTGGGGCCAACGTCCTGACTTTC.

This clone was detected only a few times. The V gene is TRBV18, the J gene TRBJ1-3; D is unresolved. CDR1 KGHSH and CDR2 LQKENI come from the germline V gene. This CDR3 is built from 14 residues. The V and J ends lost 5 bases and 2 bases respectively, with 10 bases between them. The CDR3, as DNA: TGTGCCAGCTCATTGGGATCCACTGGAAACACCATATATTTT. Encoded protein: CASSLGSTGNTIYF. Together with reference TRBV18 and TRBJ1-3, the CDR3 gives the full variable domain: NAGVMQNPRHLVRRRGQEARLRCSPMKGHSHVYWYRQLPEEGLKFMVYLQKENIIDESGMPKERFSAEFPKEGPSILRIQQVVRGDSAAYFCASSLGSTGNTIYFGEGSWLTVV.

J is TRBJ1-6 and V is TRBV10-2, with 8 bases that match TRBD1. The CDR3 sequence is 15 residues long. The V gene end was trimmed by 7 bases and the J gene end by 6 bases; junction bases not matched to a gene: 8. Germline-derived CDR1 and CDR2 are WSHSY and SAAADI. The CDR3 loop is CASIENRGGNSPLHF. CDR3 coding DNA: TGCGCCAGCATTGAAAACAGGGGGGGTAATTCACCCCTCCACTTT.

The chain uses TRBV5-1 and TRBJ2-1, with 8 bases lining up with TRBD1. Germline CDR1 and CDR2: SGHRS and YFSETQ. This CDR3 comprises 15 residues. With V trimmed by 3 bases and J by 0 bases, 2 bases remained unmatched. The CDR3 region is CASSSTGGSYNEQFF. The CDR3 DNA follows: TGCGCCAGCAGCTCCACAGGGGGCTCCTACAATGAGCAGTTCTTC.

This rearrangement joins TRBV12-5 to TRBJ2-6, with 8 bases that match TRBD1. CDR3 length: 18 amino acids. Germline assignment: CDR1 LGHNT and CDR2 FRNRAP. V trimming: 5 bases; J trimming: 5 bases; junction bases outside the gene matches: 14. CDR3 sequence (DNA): TGTGCTAGTGGTCTATCCGGGACAGGCTCTTCTCGGGCCAACGTCCTGACTTTC. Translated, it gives CASGLSGTGSSRANVLTF.

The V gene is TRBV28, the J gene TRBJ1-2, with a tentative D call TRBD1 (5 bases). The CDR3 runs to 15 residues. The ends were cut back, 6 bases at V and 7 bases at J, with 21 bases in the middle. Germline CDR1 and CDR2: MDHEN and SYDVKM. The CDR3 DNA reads TGTGCCAGCAGCCAGCTGACGCCGGGACTGTCTGGCTACACCTTC. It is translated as CASSQLTPGLSGYTF.